This TCR beta chain stems from a study of blood T cell repertoires in COVID-19. About the research overall: In each case, the material was cDNA or gDNA derived from T cells, B-cell-depleted T cells, or PBMCs.

In this sample, this clone turned up a few times. This table comes from immunoSEQ multiplex PCR, and its TCRdb copy is limited to in-frame clones, with some not included. The repertoire holds about 220,000 clones, with about 81% as singletons. Seattle patients were enrolled while actively infected and followed longitudinally. Germline V gives CDR1 SGHVS, CDR2 FQNEAQ. V lost 4 bases and J lost 8, with 15 bases in between. CDR3 length: 14 amino acids. This sequence joins TRBV7-8 and TRBJ2-1, with D unresolved. Material for sequencing was peripheral blood. This receptor was obtained from a woman between 70 and 85 years old with COVID-19, enrolled during active disease. The CDR3 DNA reads as TGTGCCAGCAGCTCTAGTTCATCGAGTTATGAGCAGTTCTTC. This gives the protein CASSSSSSSYEQFF. The full variable domain, its missing parts supplied by reference TRBV7-8 and TRBJ2-1, is GAGVSQSPRYKVAKRGQDVALRCDPISGHVSLFWYQQALGQGPEFLTYFQNEAQLDKSGLPSDRFFAERPEGSVSTLKIQRTQQEDSAVYLCASSSSSSSYEQFFGPGTRLTVL.